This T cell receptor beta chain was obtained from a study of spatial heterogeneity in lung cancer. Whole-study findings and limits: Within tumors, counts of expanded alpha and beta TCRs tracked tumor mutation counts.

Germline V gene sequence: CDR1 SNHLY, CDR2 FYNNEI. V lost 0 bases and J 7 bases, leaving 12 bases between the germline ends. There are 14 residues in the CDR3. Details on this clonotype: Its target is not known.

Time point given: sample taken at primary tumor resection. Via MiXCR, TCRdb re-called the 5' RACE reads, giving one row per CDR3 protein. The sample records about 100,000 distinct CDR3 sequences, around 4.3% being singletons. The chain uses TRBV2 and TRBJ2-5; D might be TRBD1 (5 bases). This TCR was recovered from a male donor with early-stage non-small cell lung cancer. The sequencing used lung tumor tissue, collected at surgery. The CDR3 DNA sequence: TGTGCCAGCAGTGAAGCGGGCTGGGGCAGGACCCAGTACTTC. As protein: CASSEAGWGRTQYF.